Below, 26 T cell receptor beta chains from the same sample are listed, as sequenced in a study of blood T cell repertoires in COVID-19 (dated by TCRdb to between 2020 and 2021). The library relied on the immunoSEQ multiplex PCR assay. TCRdb holds this immuneACCESS table with in-frame rearrangements only. Some clones are missing; in checked studies, unresolved V genes explain under half, and the rest has no known cause. This sample has some 180,000 clones in its table, and more than 80% of those were observed once. In total, the top ten clones hold 6.5% to 9% of the sample. The sequenced material came from peripheral blood. These receptors all stem from a woman between 55 and 75 years old with acute or convalescent COVID-19.

This clone has only a few counts. The chain couples TRBV28 to TRBJ1-3; perhaps TRBD1 as D (5 bases). V lost 6 bases to trimming and J lost 3 bases, with 12 bases between them. The CDR3 contains 14 residues. Germline loops: CDR1 MDHEN, CDR2 SYDVKM. The CDR3 nucleotides are TGTGCCAGCAGCTCCCAGGGTGATGGAAACACCATATATTTT. This translates into CASSSQGDGNTIYF.

The V call is TRBV27, the J call TRBJ2-5; 7 positions agree with TRBD2. V lost 4 bases and J lost 3; bases outside the gene matches: 11. The length of the CDR3 is 16 residues. Germline V CDR1 and CDR2: MNHEY, SMNVEV (reference sequence). The CDR3 DNA reads as TGTGCCAGCAGTTCCCTCTCTGGGCGGGAGAAAGAGACCCAGTACTTC. It is translated as CASSSLSGREKETQYF.

In its sample, this clone was seen once. V is TRBV5-8 and J is TRBJ1-3, with D hard to call. Per germline, CDR1 SGHTS and CDR2 YDEGEE. This CDR3 has 13 residues. Trimming left V 5 bases short and J 4 bases short, with 10 bases between. The CDR3 region has the DNA TGTGCCAGCAGGCAGAGCGGCGGAAACACCATATATTTT. It translates to CASRQSGGNTIYF.

This chain uses TRBV2 with TRBJ1-5; 8 nucleotides agree with TRBD1. CDR1 SNHLY and CDR2 FYNNEI come from the germline V gene. The CDR3 length is 14 residues. J lost 10 bases, V lost 3 bases, and 8 bases had no gene match. The CDR3 DNA follows: TGTGCCAGCAGTGACGGACAGGGCCTCCGACCCCAGCATTTT. This sequence encodes CASSDGQGLRPQHF.

The chain couples TRBV25-1 to TRBJ2-1; possibly TRBD2 for D (6 bases). This CDR3 comprises 13 residues. Germline loops: CDR1 MGHDK, CDR2 SYGVNS. Trimming left V 4 bases short and J 8 bases short, with 12 bases between. The CDR3 spells CASSAMTSHEQFF. DNA for the CDR3: TGTGCCAGCAGTGCCATGACTAGTCATGAGCAGTTCTTC.

This clone was detected only a few times. This chain uses TRBV7-8 with TRBJ2-1; D might be TRBD2 (6 bases). The germline gives CDR1 SGHVS, CDR2 FQNEAQ. The CDR3 contains 17 residues. V shed 2 bases and J shed 0 bases, with 14 bases lying between them. CDR3 in amino acids: CASSLSVAASSYNEQFF. CDR3 DNA: TGTGCCAGCAGCTTATCGGTAGCGGCAAGCTCCTACAATGAGCAGTTCTTC.

This sequence joins TRBV19 and TRBJ1-5; no reliable D call. CDR1 and CDR2 (germline): LNHDA, SQIVND (reference sequence). V was pared by 5 bases and J by 1 base, with 15 bases between. The CDR3 is 16 residues long. The CDR3 reads CASSSGRTGSNQPQHF. In nucleotides, the CDR3 is TGTGCCAGTAGTTCGGGCCGGACGGGGAGCAATCAGCCCCAGCATTTT.

This chain uses TRBV7-9 with TRBJ1-1; 8 bases map to TRBD1. The germline V gene encodes CDR1 SEHNR and CDR2 FQNEAQ (reference sequence). J gave up 5 bases and V 5 bases, and 7 bases lay outside the gene matches. This CDR3 region has 14 residues. This CDR3 is CASSRGQGMTEAFF. CDR3 DNA: TGTGCCAGCAGCCGCGGACAGGGTATGACTGAAGCTTTCTTT.

V is TRBV6-5 and J is TRBJ2-1, with D tentatively TRBD2 (6 bases). Trimming took 5 bases from V and 8 from J, leaving 16 bases between them. This CDR3 spans 14 amino acids. The germline gives CDR1 MNHEY, CDR2 SVGAGI. CDR3 in amino acids: CASSLRLGGYEQFF. The CDR3 DNA follows: TGTGCCAGCAGTCTCCGACTAGGAGGGTATGAGCAGTTCTTC.

The V and J genes are TRBV6-1 and TRBJ2-7, with TRBD1 as a possible D gene (6 bases). The V gene's germline CDR1 is MNHNS and CDR2 SASEGT. Trimming removed 2 bases from V and 4 bases from J, with 21 bases in between. The CDR3 spans 17 residues. The CDR3 reads CASSEFGTSPRSYEQYV. The CDR3 DNA reads as TGTGCCAGCAGTGAATTTGGGACATCACCCCGAAGTTACGAGCAGTACGTC.

The chain employs TRBV18 and TRBJ1-2, with TRBD1 identical over 8 bases. V gave up 6 bases and J gave up 8 bases; unmatched junction bases: 14. CDR1 is KGHSH and CDR2 is LQKENI in the germline V gene. This CDR3 has 15 amino acids. In DNA, the CDR3 is TGTGCCAGCTCGCTTGCCAGGGGGCGCTCGGGGGGCTACACCTTC. It encodes CASSLARGRSGGYTF.

The chain's CDR3 is CATSRGPGLAATGELFF. CDR3 bases: TGTGCCACCAGCAGAGGCCCGGGACTAGCGGCGACCGGGGAGCTGTTTTTT. The rearrangement joins TRBV15 to TRBJ2-2, with 11 bases lining up with TRBD2. This CDR3 is built from 17 residues. Germline V gene data show CDR1 as LNHNV and CDR2 as YYDKDF (reference sequence). Trimming at V came to 1 base and at J to 5 bases, leaving 6 bases not matched to a gene.

The J gene is TRBJ1-5, the V gene TRBV29-1; 9 bases fit TRBD1. Trimming cost V 6 bases and J 2 bases; bases outside gene matches: 8. Germline V gives CDR1 SQVTM, CDR2 ANQGSEA. This CDR3 contains 15 residues. CDR3 sequence: CSVSSRTGGNQPQHF. In DNA form, the CDR3 reads TGCAGCGTCTCATCCCGGACAGGGGGCAATCAGCCCCAGCATTTT. The whole variable domain, remainder taken from reference TRBV29-1 and TRBJ1-5, is SAVISQKPSRDICQRGTSLTIQCQVDSQVTMMFWYRQQPGQSLTLIATANQGSEATYESGFVIDKFPISRPNLTFSTLTVSNMSPEDSSIYLCSVSSRTGGNQPQHFGDGTRLSIL.

V usage is TRBV19 and J usage is TRBJ2-7; D is possibly TRBD1 (6 bases). The CDR3 sequence is 13 residues long. Germline-derived CDR1 and CDR2 are LNHDA and SQIVND (reference sequence). The V gene lost 5 bases and the J gene lost 3 bases, with 11 bases spanning the gap. CDR3 bases: TGTGCCAGTAGTTCGGACAGCCACTACGAGCAGTACTTC. Its protein product is CASSSDSHYEQYF.

This rearrangement joins TRBV2 to TRBJ1-1; perhaps TRBD1 as D (5 bases). CDR3 size: 14 residues. Deletions cut 6 bases from V and 4 bases from J, with 15 bases between. From germline, CDR1 is SNHLY and CDR2 FYNNEI. CDR3 sequence (DNA): TGTGCCAGCAGATGGCAGGGAAGGAGCACTGAAGCTTTCTTT. Its protein is CASRWQGRSTEAFF.

V is TRBV5-1 and J is TRBJ1-4, with 8 bases fitting TRBD1. This CDR3 spans 14 amino acids. V gave up 4 bases and J gave up 7 bases; unmatched junction bases: 6. Looked up from germline, CDR1 is SGHRS and CDR2 is YFSETQ. The CDR3 DNA follows: TGCGCCAGCAGCACCGGACAGGGACTTGAAAAACTGTTTTTT. Its translation is CASSTGQGLEKLFF.

This rearrangement joins TRBV19 to TRBJ2-1, with 9 bases fitting TRBD2. CDR3 length: 16 residues. CDR1 and CDR2 from the germline V gene are LNHDA and SQIVND (reference sequence). After removal of 4 bases from V and 4 bases from J, the junction contained 8 bases not matched to a gene. In DNA, the CDR3 is TGTGCCAGTAGTACGGCGGGAGGGCCGAATTACAATGAGCAGTTCTTC. Protein sequence: CASSTAGGPNYNEQFF.

There are a few counts of this clone. The rearrangement joins TRBV7-8 to TRBJ2-2, with a weak D call TRBD2 (6 bases). The CDR3 consists of 14 residues. Trimming cost V 5 bases and J 6 bases, with 13 bases left between them. CDR1 is SGHVS, CDR2 FQNEAQ, per germline. In nucleotides, the CDR3 is TGTGCCAGCAGCCCTAATACTAGCCCCGGGGAGCTGTTTTTT. Translating it yields CASSPNTSPGELFF.

The chain is built from TRBV28 and TRBJ1-3, with D maybe TRBD1 (6 bases). Trimming pared 7 bases from V and 4 bases from J, leaving 8 bases between. Germline CDR1 is MDHEN and CDR2 is SYDVKM. This CDR3 is built from 12 residues. For the CDR3, the DNA is TGTGCCAGCACAGGGGTAGGAAACACCATATATTTT. This encodes CASTGVGNTIYF.

Regarding this clone: The germline gene is not matched at one end of the junction; a read error may be the cause. V usage is TRBV29-1 and J usage is TRBJ2-1; D is possibly TRBD1 (5 bases). Germline loops: CDR1 SQVTM, CDR2 ANQGSEA. CDR3 length: 11 residues. CDR3 residues: CSVTQGGVLIF. DNA of the CDR3: TGCAGCGTCACCCAGGGCGGAGTTTTGATCTTC.

V and J are TRBV5-4 and TRBJ2-1; 7 bases line up with TRBD2. The CDR3 consists of 15 residues. In germline, CDR1 is SGHNT, CDR2 YYREEE (reference sequence). Trimming cost V 3 bases and J 3 bases; bases outside gene matches: 6. CDR3 nucleotide sequence: TGTGCCAGCAGCTCGGGAGGATCCCTCTACAATGAGCAGTTCTTC. This codes for CASSSGGSLYNEQFF. Based on the CDR3 plus reference TRBV5-4 and TRBJ2-1, the full variable domain is ETGVTQSPTHLIKTRGQQVTLRCSSQSGHNTVSWYQQALGQGPQFIFQYYREEENGRGNFPPRFSGLQFPNYSSELNVNALELDDSALYLCASSSGGSLYNEQFFGPGTRLTVL.

The V and J genes are TRBV13 and TRBJ2-1; D remains unclear. CDR3 length equals 13 residues. Germline lookup yields CDR1 PRHDT and CDR2 FYEKMQ (reference sequence). V was clipped by 5 bases and J by 1 base, with 6 bases between them. The CDR3 spells CASSRVSYNEQFF. The CDR3 nucleotides are TGTGCCAGCAGCCGAGTATCCTACAATGAGCAGTTCTTC.

This CDR3 reads CAWSGRSRPYEQYF. Written as DNA, the CDR3 is TGTGCCTGGAGTGGGCGGTCCCGTCCCTACGAGCAGTACTTC. The rearrangement links TRBV30 to TRBJ2-7; D call uncertain. The CDR3 extends over 14 amino acids. Germline V gives CDR1 GTSNPN, CDR2 SVGIG (reference sequence). V dropped 1 base and J dropped 2 bases, with 12 bases sitting between them.

This rearrangement joins TRBV10-1 to TRBJ2-5; D is unclear. Germline CDR1 reads WNHNN; CDR2 reads SYGVQD (reference sequence). This CDR3 is built from 11 residues. V gave up 3 bases and J gave up 3 bases, with 2 bases separating them. The DNA of the CDR3 is TGCGCCAGCAGTGACGAAGAGACCCAGTACTTC. It codes for CASSDEETQYF.

In nucleotides, the CDR3 is TGCGCCAGCAGCGAGGGACATATGAACACTGAAGCTTTCTTT. This sequence encodes CASSEGHMNTEAFF. The chain uses TRBV5-1 and TRBJ1-1, with D perhaps matching TRBD1 (6 bases). V was clipped by 4 bases and J by 0 bases, with 10 bases between them. The germline CDR1 and CDR2 sequences are SGHRS and YFSETQ. This CDR3 has 14 amino acids. Full variable domain (remainder filled in from reference TRBV5-1 and TRBJ1-1): KAGVTQTPRYLIKTRGQQVTLSCSPISGHRSVSWYQQTPGQGLQFLFEYFSETQRNKGNFPGRFSGRQFSNSRSEMNVSTLELGDSALYLCASSEGHMNTEAFFGQGTRLTVV.

This chain joins TRBV6-5 and TRBJ1-6; 7 nucleotides match TRBD1. Germline trimming cut 7 bases from V and 5 bases from J; bases unmatched to any gene: 5. Germline CDR1 MNHEY, CDR2 SVGAGI. The CDR3 is 14 residues long. This CDR3 is CASIPGTDNSPLHF. The CDR3 nucleotides are TGTGCCAGCATCCCCGGGACAGATAATTCACCCCTCCACTTT.